This T cell receptor (beta chain) came from a study of shared clonotypes between healthy human individuals. Libraries were prepared by immunoSEQ multiplex PCR; TCRdb keeps only in-frame clonotypes and omits some of them. The repertoire includes more than 2,000,000 clones, approximately 93% of them detected once, and roughly 0.36% sits in the top ten. There are 15 residues in the CDR3. The V end lost 4 bases, the J end lost 1 base, and 14 bases lay between the germline ends. Per germline, CDR1 SGHRS and CDR2 YFSETQ. The gene calls are TRBV5-1 and TRBJ1-1, with D hard to call. Sequenced: naive CD4+ T cells from PBMCs. The subset: CD45RA+ positively selected. The TCR was taken from a man between 18 and 29 years old in good health. Some clones in this sample may be carry-over from other donors' samples. The CDR3 DNA is TGCGCCAGCAGCCCACGGGTAGCAGGGAACACTGAAGCTTTCTTT. This translates into CASSPRVAGNTEAFF.